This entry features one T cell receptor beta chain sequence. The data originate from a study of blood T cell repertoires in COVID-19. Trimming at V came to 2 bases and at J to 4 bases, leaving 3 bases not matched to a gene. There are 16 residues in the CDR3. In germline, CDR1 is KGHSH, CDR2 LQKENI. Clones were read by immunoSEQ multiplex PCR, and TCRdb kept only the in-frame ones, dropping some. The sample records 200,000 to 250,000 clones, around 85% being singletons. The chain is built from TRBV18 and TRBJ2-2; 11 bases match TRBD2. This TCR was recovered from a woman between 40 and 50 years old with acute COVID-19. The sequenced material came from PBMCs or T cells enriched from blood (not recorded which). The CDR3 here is CASSPRLAGPTGELFF. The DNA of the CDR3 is TGTGCCAGCTCACCAAGACTAGCGGGGCCCACCGGGGAGCTGTTTTTT. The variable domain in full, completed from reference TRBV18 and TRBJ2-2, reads NAGVMQNPRHLVRRRGQEARLRCSPMKGHSHVYWYRQLPEEGLKFMVYLQKENIIDESGMPKERFSAEFPKEGPSILRIQQVVRGDSAAYFCASSPRLAGPTGELFFGEGSRLTVL.